The present T cell receptor beta chain was sequenced within a study of cytomegalovirus exposure and HLA in healthy donors. Germline V gene data show CDR1 as SGHDT and CDR2 as YYEEEE. CDR3 length equals 16 residues. The J segment lost 2 bases and the V segment lost 2 bases, leaving 3 bases of the junction unmatched. The primer mix had 60 Vbeta and 13 Jbeta primers. Sequencing used immunoSEQ multiplex PCR; TCRdb keeps in-frame clones, though not all of them. Of fewer than 120,000 clones listed, approximately 83% were seen once; the top ten hold around 2%. The chain links TRBV5-6 to TRBJ2-6; 8 nucleotides match TRBD1. The sequence came from a man in his forties in good health and CMV-seronegative. The sample comprised PBMCs. Written as DNA, the CDR3 is TGTGCCAGCAGCTTTGCAGGGGGCGCTGGGGCCAACGTCCTGACTTTC. This translates into CASSFAGGAGANVLTF.